Following are 31 T cell receptor beta chains from one sample sequenced in a study of regulatory T cells in long-lasting Graves disease. Time point of the sample: newly diagnosed GD, antithyroid drugs for less than 3 months. Extracted RNA from PBMCs served as the source of the TCR library. CDR3-region Arm-PCR and iRepertoire HTBI primers produced the TCR beta libraries. TCRdb re-called the multiplex PCR reads through MiXCR, storing one row per CDR3 protein. Here the sample spans roughly 400,000 distinct CDR3 sequences, roughly 15% being singletons. The same sample was also used in a study of T cells in Graves' hyperthyroidism and ophthalmopathy.

The sequencing used peripheral blood mononuclear cells (PBMCs), collected at new diagnosis, from a patient treated with antithyroid drugs. Receptor source: a woman aged 40 to 50 with Graves disease.

This clonotype was picked up many times. This chain uses TRBV30 with TRBJ2-2, with 13 bases matching TRBD2. This CDR3 comprises 14 residues. J was trimmed by 7 bases and V by 8 bases; bases with no gene match: 7. Germline V gives CDR1 GTSNPN, CDR2 SVGIG (reference sequence). The CDR3 loop is CAGGLAGVGGELFF. Written as DNA, the CDR3 is TGTGCCGGAGGACTAGCGGGAGTTGGCGGGGAGCTGTTTTTT.

J is TRBJ2-7 and V is TRBV27; D not resolved. Germline V CDR1 and CDR2: MNHEY, SMNVEV (reference sequence). The CDR3 runs 13 residues. V was trimmed by 0 bases and J by 5 bases, leaving 8 bases between them. The CDR3, as DNA: TGTGCCAGCAGTTTATCGCTTCGAAACGAGCAGTACTTC. Translating it yields CASSLSLRNEQYF.

This sequence joins TRBV6-1 and TRBJ2-5; 9 nucleotides align to TRBD2. J gave up 5 bases and V 8 bases, and 6 bases lay outside the gene matches. Germline V gene data show CDR1 as MNHNS and CDR2 as SASEGT. The CDR3 is 13 residues long. CDR3 sequence reads: CASGGRAGETQYF. The DNA for the CDR3 is TGTGCCAGCGGCGGGAGGGCCGGGGAGACCCAGTACTTC.

This clonotype was observed a handful of times. The V call is TRBV19, the J call TRBJ1-5, with 12 bases that match TRBD1. CDR3 length equals 15 residues. Germline CDR1 LNHDA, CDR2 SQIVND (reference sequence). Unmatched junction bases numbered 7, after V lost 7 bases and J lost 6 bases. The CDR3 DNA follows: TGTGCCAGTAACCCCGGGACAGGGGGCGGTCAGCCCCAGCATTTT. As protein: CASNPGTGGGQPQHF.

This clonotype was detected many times. The chain is built from TRBV3-1 and TRBJ1-3, with 9 bases that match TRBD1. V trimming: 2 bases; J trimming: 4 bases; junction bases outside the gene matches: 3. CDR1 and CDR2 from the germline V gene are LGHDT and YNNKEL (reference sequence). The CDR3 extends over 15 amino acids. The CDR3 here is CASSQSGTGGNTIYF. DNA for the CDR3: TGTGCCAGCAGCCAATCCGGGACAGGGGGAAACACCATATATTTT.

The CDR3 nucleotides read TGTGCCAGCAGCTACCCCATTGCAGGGAGCTCCTACAATGAGCAGTTCTTC. This encodes CASSYPIAGSSYNEQFF. The chain joins TRBV7-9 to TRBJ2-1; perhaps D is TRBD1 or TRBD2 (5 bases each). The germline V gene has CDR1 SEHNR and CDR2 FQNEAQ (reference sequence). The CDR3 spans 17 residues. V was clipped by 4 bases and J by 0 bases, with 16 bases between them.

For this clonotype: This may be a read error, as it is one base from a much larger clone. The chain uses TRBV2 and TRBJ2-5, with D possibly matching TRBD1 (6 bases). CDR1 is SNHLY and CDR2 is FYNNEI in the germline V gene. This CDR3 spans 13 amino acids. The CDR3 sequence is CASSSQGLKTRYF. The CDR3 DNA follows: TGTGCCAGCAGTTCCCAGGGGTTGAAGACCCGGTACTTC.

A note on this clonotype: It may be a read error: a sequence one base away is much more abundant. V is TRBV7-9 and J is TRBJ1-3; no clear D gene. CDR1 is SEHNR and CDR2 is FQNEAQ in the germline V gene (reference sequence). The length of the CDR3 is 16 residues. Written as DNA, the CDR3 is TGTGCCGGCAGCACGACAAACAGCCACTCTGGAAACACCATATATTTT. Its protein product is CAGSTTNSHSGNTIYF.

This clonotype was observed many times. The CDR3 bases are TGCAGTGCCTCTAGCGGGAGCTCCTACAATGAGCAGTTCTTC. Translating gives CSASSGSSYNEQFF. The chain is built from TRBV20-1 and TRBJ2-1; 10 nucleotides line up with TRBD2. The CDR3 has 14 residues. Germline-derived CDR1 and CDR2 are DFQATT and SNEGSKA (reference sequence). J lost 0 bases, V lost 6 bases, and 2 bases had no gene match.

Only one count was recorded for this clonotype. A much larger clone lies a single base off, so this may be a read error. The chain has TRBV6-1 and TRBJ2-7; D is unresolved. The CDR3 is 12 residues long. Germline loops: CDR1 MNHNS, CDR2 SASEGT. CDR3 residues: CVSATETYEQYF. The CDR3 nucleotides read TGTGTCAGCGCCACAGAGACCTACGAGCAGTACTTC.

This clonotype came up many times. The chain joins TRBV12-3 or TRBV12-4 to TRBJ1-2; 7 nucleotides line up with TRBD1. Trimming at V came to 4 bases and at J to 4 bases, leaving 6 bases not matched to a gene. This CDR3 is built from 14 residues. The CDR3 nucleotides read TGTGCCAGCAGTTCTACAGGGGAGGGCTATGGCTACACCTTC. This encodes CASSSTGEGYGYTF.

This clonotype was found many times. The rearrangement joins TRBV2 to TRBJ2-2; maybe TRBD1 (8 bases). This CDR3 has 18 residues. V dropped 8 bases and J dropped 0 bases, with 22 bases sitting between them. From germline, CDR1 is SNHLY and CDR2 FYNNEI. The CDR3 spells CASGPPDREGPNTGELFF. For the CDR3, the DNA is TGTGCCAGCGGGCCCCCGGACAGGGAGGGTCCGAACACCGGGGAGCTGTTTTTT.

The sample holds many counts of this clonotype. The chain recombines TRBV7-2 with TRBJ2-3; a weak D match, TRBD2 (5 bases). The CDR3 length is 15 residues. V lost 1 base and J 6 bases, leaving 14 bases between the germline ends. Germline V lookup: CDR1 SGHTA, CDR2 FQGNSA. The CDR3 reads CASSLVAAVRDTQYF. In nucleotides, the CDR3 is TGTGCCAGCAGCTTAGTGGCAGCGGTGAGGGATACGCAGTATTTT.

V gene TRBV19 combines with J gene TRBJ2-5, with a tentative D call TRBD1 (6 bases). CDR1 LNHDA and CDR2 SQIVND come from the germline V gene (reference sequence). The CDR3 is 12 amino acids. V was clipped by 5 bases and J by 5 bases, with 9 bases between them. The CDR3 sequence: CASSQGKETQYF. In nucleotides, the CDR3 is TGTGCCAGTAGTCAGGGGAAGGAGACCCAGTACTTC.

This clonotype has just a few counts. The CDR3 DNA is TGTGCCAGCAGCCAAGGGTTGCAGGGGGGAGCTTTCTTT. It codes for CASSQGLQGGAFF. This rearrangement joins TRBV14 to TRBJ1-1; 7 bases align to TRBD1. This CDR3 comprises 13 residues. From germline, CDR1 is SGHDN and CDR2 FVKESK. The V and J ends lost 1 base and 10 bases, in that order; junction bases with no gene match: 6. The variable domain in full, completed from reference TRBV14 and TRBJ1-1, reads EAGVTQFPSHSVIEKGQTVTLRCDPISGHDNLYWYRRVMGKEIKFLLHFVKESKQDESGMPNNRFLAERTGGTYSTLKVQPAELEDSGVYFCASSQGLQGGAFFGQGTRLTVV.

Ten or more counts support this clonotype. The CDR3 DNA reads TGTGCCAGCAGTTCCTCGGTCCGGTTCGGTTACAATGAGCAGTTCTTC. Its protein product is CASSSSVRFGYNEQFF. This rearrangement joins TRBV12-3 or TRBV12-4 to TRBJ2-1, with D unresolved. V dropped 4 bases and J dropped 4 bases, with 17 bases sitting between them. The CDR3 spans 16 residues.

This clonotype was seen repeatedly, ten times or more. The genes are TRBV10-3 and TRBJ1-2; 7 bases match TRBD1. Trimming took 2 bases from V and 1 from J; bases not matched to a gene: 4. This CDR3 region has 15 residues. Germline V gives CDR1 ENHRY, CDR2 SYGVKD. The CDR3: CAISETTGINYGYTF. The CDR3 nucleotides are TGTGCCATCAGTGAGACGACAGGGATTAACTATGGCTACACCTTC.

This clonotype was detected ten times or more. The CDR3 bases are TGTGCCAGCAGCTTAGGGACAGGAGATGAGCAGTTCTTC. It encodes CASSLGTGDEQFF. The rearrangement links TRBV7-8 to TRBJ2-1; TRBD1 matches at 7 bases. The CDR3 contains 13 residues. Trimming at V came to 1 base and at J to 8 bases, leaving 2 bases not matched to a gene. Germline V gene sequence: CDR1 SGHVS, CDR2 FQNEAQ.

The V and J genes are TRBV12-3 or TRBV12-4 and TRBJ2-1; weak D call: TRBD2 (6 bases). The ends were cut back, 1 base at V and 5 bases at J, with 12 bases in the middle. The CDR3 extends over 15 amino acids. The CDR3: CASSLGGIGHNEQFF. Written as DNA, the CDR3 is TGTGCCAGCAGTTTAGGCGGGATAGGACACAATGAGCAGTTCTTC.

This clonotype occurred many times. CDR3 amino acids: CASSFSSYEQYF. The CDR3, as DNA: TGTGCCAGCAGCTTTAGCTCCTACGAGCAGTACTTC. The chain recombines TRBV28 with TRBJ2-7; D gene unclear. The germline V and J ends were trimmed by 6 bases and 0 bases, with 6 bases remaining between them. Germline V CDR1 and CDR2: MDHEN, SYDVKM. The CDR3 contains 12 residues.

At least ten counts were recorded for this clonotype. J is TRBJ1-5 and V is TRBV3-1; D is possibly TRBD1 (5 bases). Trimming pared 0 bases from V and 6 bases from J, leaving 12 bases between. The germline gives CDR1 LGHDT, CDR2 YNNKEL (reference sequence). This CDR3 is 15 amino acids long. CDR3 sequence (DNA): TGTGCCAGCAGCCAAGATGTGGGGGGGGGTCAGCCCCAGCATTTT. It specifies CASSQDVGGGQPQHF. Looking up the rest from reference TRBV3-1 and TRBJ1-5 gives the full variable domain: DTAVSQTPKYLVTQMGNDKSIKCEQNLGHDTMYWYKQDSKKFLKIMFSYNNKELIINETVPNRFSPKSPDKAHLNLHINSLELGDSAVYFCASSQDVGGGQPQHFGDGTRLSIL.

In its sample, this clonotype was seen many times. The CDR3 region is CASSRLAGDTPGETQYF. CDR3 DNA: TGTGCCAGCAGTAGACTAGCGGGGGATACCCCCGGGGAGACCCAGTACTTC. The chain joins TRBV12-3 or TRBV12-4 to TRBJ2-5, with TRBD2 matching over 12 bases. The junction had 12 bases not matched to a gene; V was cut back by 5 bases and J by 5 bases. CDR3 length equals 17 residues.

Ten or more counts support this clonotype. This chain uses TRBV27 with TRBJ1-1, with D tentatively TRBD1 (5 bases). V gave up 2 bases and J gave up 5 bases, with 18 bases separating them. The CDR3 runs 16 residues. Germline V gene sequence: CDR1 MNHEY, CDR2 SMNVEV (reference sequence). The CDR3 reads CASSLGADGRLTEAFF. In nucleotides, the CDR3 is TGTGCCAGCAGTTTAGGGGCAGATGGCCGCTTAACTGAAGCTTTCTTT.

The table lists this clonotype with many counts. CDR3 amino acids: CASSELGPLDTDTQYF. The CDR3 DNA is TGTGCCAGCAGTGAATTGGGTCCTCTGGACACAGATACGCAGTATTTT. This chain joins TRBV2 and TRBJ2-3; D gene unclear. The CDR3 covers 16 residues. The V and J ends lost 2 bases and 2 bases respectively, with 14 bases between them. The germline CDR1 and CDR2 sequences are SNHLY and FYNNEI. The full variable domain, its missing parts supplied by reference TRBV2 and TRBJ2-3, is EPEVTQTPSHQVTQMGQEVILRCVPISNHLYFYWYRQILGQKVEFLVSFYNNEISEKSEIFDDQFSVERPDGSNFTLKIRSTKLEDSAMYFCASSELGPLDTDTQYFGPGTRLTVL.

This clonotype was recorded at least ten times. The chain links TRBV15 to TRBJ2-5; tentatively, D is TRBD1 (7 bases). The CDR3 covers 15 residues. The germline V and J ends were trimmed by 0 bases and 7 bases, with 15 bases remaining between them. The germline gives CDR1 LNHNV, CDR2 YYDKDF (reference sequence). In DNA form, the CDR3 reads TGTGCCACCAGCAGAGATCGGGGGCCAGGGGGGACCCAGTACTTC. Translation: CATSRDRGPGGTQYF.

This clonotype has a count of ten or more. The rearrangement links TRBV5-4 to TRBJ2-7, with 8 bases matching TRBD2. This CDR3 has 14 amino acids. CDR1 SGHNT and CDR2 YYREEE come from the germline V gene (reference sequence). With V trimmed by 1 base and J by 4 bases, 4 bases remained unmatched. CDR3: CASSLREGDYEQYF. Here the CDR3 DNA reads TGTGCCAGCAGCTTGCGGGAGGGGGATTACGAGCAGTACTTC.

In its sample, this clonotype was seen many times. This rearrangement joins TRBV6-2 or TRBV6-3 to TRBJ2-3; no firm D call. Between the trimmed V and J ends, which lost 8 bases and 5 bases, there was a span of 2 bases. CDR3 length: 9 residues. Germline V lookup: CDR1 MNHEY, CDR2 SVGEGT. The CDR3 nucleotides are TGTGCCAGCGAAGATACGCAGTATTTT. Amino acid sequence: CASEDTQYF.

This clonotype showed up many times. In DNA, the CDR3 is TGTGCCAGCAGCGCAGGGGGCAGCCCCTACGAGCAGTACTTC. Translated, it gives CASSAGGSPYEQYF. The chain combines TRBV9 with TRBJ2-7, with 8 bases lining up with TRBD1. Germline CDR1 reads SGDLS; CDR2 reads YYNGEE. V trimming: 3 bases; J trimming: 2 bases; junction bases outside the gene matches: 4. The CDR3 runs 14 residues.

This clonotype was found many times. The J gene is TRBJ2-1, the V gene TRBV7-8; 7 positions agree with TRBD2. CDR3 length: 15 amino acids. Germline V gene lookup returns CDR1 SGHVS and CDR2 FQNEAQ. V shed 3 bases, J shed 3 bases, and the junction held 5 bases outside the gene matches. CDR3: CASSFGASGYNEQFF. Written as DNA, the CDR3 is TGTGCCAGCAGCTTCGGGGCTAGCGGCTACAATGAGCAGTTCTTC.

Notes on this clonotype: A clone one base away is much larger, so this may be a read error. Given the absence of the conserved phenylalanine or tryptophan at the CDR3 end, a read error is likely. The chain joins TRBV11-3 to TRBJ2-1; no reliable D call. V lost 4 bases, J lost 3 bases, and 10 bases lay in between. Germline CDR1 and CDR2: SGHNT and YENEEA. The CDR3 is 14 residues long. The CDR3: CASSSLPGYNEQFL. CDR3 bases: TGTGCCAGCAGCTCCCTCCCCGGCTACAATGAGCAGTTCTTA.

This clonotype was seen at least ten times. The rearrangement joins TRBV9 to TRBJ1-6; perhaps TRBD1 as D (5 bases). The length of the CDR3 is 12 residues. The ends were cut back, 3 bases at V and 14 bases at J, with 12 bases in the middle. The germline gives CDR1 SGDLS, CDR2 YYNGEE. CDR3 protein: CASSDGEGSLHF. The CDR3 coding sequence is TGTGCCAGCAGCGATGGGGAGGGGTCCCTCCACTTT.